The source of this T cell receptor beta chain is a study of T cell changes during pregnancy in multiple sclerosis. Germline CDR1 reads LNHDA; CDR2 reads SQIVND (reference sequence). The CDR3 length is 15 residues. After removal of 4 bases from V and 5 bases from J, the junction contained 7 bases not matched to a gene. TCRdb's table, derived via immunoSEQ multiplex PCR, lists solely in-frame clones and lacks some. The top ten clones hold approximately 0.64% of a sample with roughly 57,000 clones, about 90% of them seen once. The gene calls are TRBV19 and TRBJ2-5; 10 positions agree with TRBD1. Source: CD4+ T cells from peripheral blood mononuclear cells, taken after pregnancy. The sequence was obtained from a female donor with multiple sclerosis, enrolled in a pregnancy study. The CDR3 loop is CASSRWDRGKETQYF. The CDR3 region has the DNA TGTGCCAGTAGTAGGTGGGACAGGGGAAAGGAGACCCAGTACTTC.